This T cell receptor beta chain derives from a study of blood T cell repertoires in COVID-19. Germline CDR1 is LNHDA and CDR2 is SQIVND (reference sequence). Trimming removed 5 bases at V and 2 bases at J, with 10 bases between. This CDR3 has 14 amino acids. Only in-frame clones appear in the TCRdb table, and some are missing; sequencing was by immunoSEQ multiplex PCR. The sample yields over 90,000 clones, roughly 85% seen once. The gene calls are TRBV19 and TRBJ2-1; tentatively, D is TRBD2 (7 bases). The source of this sequence is a man aged 50 or older in a cohort sampled during active COVID-19. The source material was peripheral blood. The CDR3 region has the DNA TGTGCCAGTAGTTGGGGGGGCCCCTACAATGAGCAGTTCTTC. Translating it yields CASSWGGPYNEQFF.